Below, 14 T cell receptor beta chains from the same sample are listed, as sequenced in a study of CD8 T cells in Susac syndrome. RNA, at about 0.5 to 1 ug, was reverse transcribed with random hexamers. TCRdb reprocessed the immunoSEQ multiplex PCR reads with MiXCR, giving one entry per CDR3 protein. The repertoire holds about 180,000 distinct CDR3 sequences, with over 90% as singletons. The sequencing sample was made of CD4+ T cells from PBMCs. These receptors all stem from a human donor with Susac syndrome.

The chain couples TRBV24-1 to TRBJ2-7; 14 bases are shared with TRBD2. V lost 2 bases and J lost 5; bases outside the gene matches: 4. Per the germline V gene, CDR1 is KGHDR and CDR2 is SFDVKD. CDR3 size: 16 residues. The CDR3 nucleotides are TGTGCCACCAGTGATTCAGGGACTAGCGGGAGAAACGAGCAGTACTTC. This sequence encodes CATSDSGTSGRNEQYF.

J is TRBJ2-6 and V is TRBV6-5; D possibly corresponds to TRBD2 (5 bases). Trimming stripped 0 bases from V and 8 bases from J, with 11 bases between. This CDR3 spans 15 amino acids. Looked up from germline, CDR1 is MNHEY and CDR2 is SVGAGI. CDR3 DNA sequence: TGTGCCAGCAGTTACTCTCCCGGGGTGACCAACGTCCTGACTTTC. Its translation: CASSYSPGVTNVLTF.

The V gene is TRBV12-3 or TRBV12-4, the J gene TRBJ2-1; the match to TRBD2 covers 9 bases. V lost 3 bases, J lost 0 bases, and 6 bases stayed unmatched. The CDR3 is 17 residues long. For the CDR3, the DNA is TGTGCCAGCAGTTTTGCGGGAGGGGGATTCTCCTACAATGAGCAGTTCTTC. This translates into CASSFAGGGFSYNEQFF.

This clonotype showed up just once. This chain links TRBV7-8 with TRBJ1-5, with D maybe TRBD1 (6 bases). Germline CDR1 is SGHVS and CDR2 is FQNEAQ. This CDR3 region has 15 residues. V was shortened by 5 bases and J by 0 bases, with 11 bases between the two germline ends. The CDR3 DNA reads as TGTGCCAGCAGCCGGGACAACTTTAGCAATCAGCCCCAGCATTTT. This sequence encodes CASSRDNFSNQPQHF.

This chain's CDR3 is CSGTSGRLPDTQYF. The CDR3, as DNA: TGCAGCGGAACTAGCGGGAGGTTACCAGATACGCAGTATTTT. This chain uses TRBV29-1 with TRBJ2-3; the match to TRBD2 covers 12 bases. This CDR3 is built from 14 residues. The junction had 6 bases not matched to a gene; V was cut back by 7 bases and J by 4 bases. CDR1 and CDR2 from the germline V gene are SQVTM and ANQGSEA.

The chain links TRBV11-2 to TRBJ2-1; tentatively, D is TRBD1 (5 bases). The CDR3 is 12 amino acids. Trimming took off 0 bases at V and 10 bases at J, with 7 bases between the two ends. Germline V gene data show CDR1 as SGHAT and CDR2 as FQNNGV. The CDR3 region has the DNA TGTGCCAGCAGCTTAGATAAGGGGGAGCAGTTCTTC. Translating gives CASSLDKGEQFF.

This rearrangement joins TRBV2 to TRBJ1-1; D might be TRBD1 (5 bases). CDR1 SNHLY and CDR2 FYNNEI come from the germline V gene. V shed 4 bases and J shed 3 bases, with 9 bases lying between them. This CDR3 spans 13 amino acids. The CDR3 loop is CASSAGHDTEAFF. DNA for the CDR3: TGTGCCAGCAGTGCCGGACACGACACTGAAGCTTTCTTT.

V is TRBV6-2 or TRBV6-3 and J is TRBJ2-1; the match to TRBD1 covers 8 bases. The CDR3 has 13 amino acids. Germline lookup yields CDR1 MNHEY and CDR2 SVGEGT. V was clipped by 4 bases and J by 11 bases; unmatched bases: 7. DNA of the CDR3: TGTGCCAGCAGTTCATCCCGACAGGGGAAGCAGTTCTTC. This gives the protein CASSSSRQGKQFF.

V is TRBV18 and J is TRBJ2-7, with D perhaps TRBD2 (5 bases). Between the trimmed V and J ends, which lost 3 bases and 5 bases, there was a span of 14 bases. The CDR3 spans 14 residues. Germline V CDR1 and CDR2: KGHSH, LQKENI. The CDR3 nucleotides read TGTGCCAGCTCACCCTTACGGACTTCCCACGAGCAGTACTTC. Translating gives CASSPLRTSHEQYF.

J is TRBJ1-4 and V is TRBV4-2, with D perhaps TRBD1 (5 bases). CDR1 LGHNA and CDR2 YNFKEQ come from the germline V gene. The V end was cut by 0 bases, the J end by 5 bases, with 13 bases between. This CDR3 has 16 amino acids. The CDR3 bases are TGTGCCAGCAGCCAAGACCAAGGGGTGGAGAATGAAAAACTGTTTTTT. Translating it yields CASSQDQGVENEKLFF.

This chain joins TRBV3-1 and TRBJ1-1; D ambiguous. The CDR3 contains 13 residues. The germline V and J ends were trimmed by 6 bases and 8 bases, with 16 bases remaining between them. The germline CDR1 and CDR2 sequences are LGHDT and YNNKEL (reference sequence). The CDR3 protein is CASRDVGIREAFF. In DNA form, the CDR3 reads TGTGCCAGCAGAGACGTGGGGATTCGGGAAGCTTTCTTT.

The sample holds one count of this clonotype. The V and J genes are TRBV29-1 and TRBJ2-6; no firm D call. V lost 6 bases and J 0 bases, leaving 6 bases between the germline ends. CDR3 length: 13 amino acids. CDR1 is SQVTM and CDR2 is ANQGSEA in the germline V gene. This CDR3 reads CSVMASGANVLTF. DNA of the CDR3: TGCAGCGTCATGGCCTCTGGGGCCAACGTCCTGACTTTC. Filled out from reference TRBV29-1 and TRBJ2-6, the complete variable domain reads SAVISQKPSRDICQRGTSLTIQCQVDSQVTMMFWYRQQPGQSLTLIATANQGSEATYESGFVIDKFPISRPNLTFSTLTVSNMSPEDSSIYLCSVMASGANVLTFGAGSRLTVL.

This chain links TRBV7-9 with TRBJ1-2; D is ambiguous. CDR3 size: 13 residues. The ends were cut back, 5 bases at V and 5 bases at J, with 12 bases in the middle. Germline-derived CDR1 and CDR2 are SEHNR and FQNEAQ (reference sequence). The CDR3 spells CASSLDGIYGYTF. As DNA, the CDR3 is TGTGCCAGCAGCCTCGACGGGATTTATGGCTACACCTTC.

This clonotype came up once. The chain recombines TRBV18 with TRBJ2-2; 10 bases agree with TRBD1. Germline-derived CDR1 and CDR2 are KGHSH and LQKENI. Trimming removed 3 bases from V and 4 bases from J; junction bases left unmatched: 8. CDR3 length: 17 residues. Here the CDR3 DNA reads TGTGCCAGCTCACCTCGCGACAGGGGGCCGGGCACCGGGGAGCTGTTTTTT. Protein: CASSPRDRGPGTGELFF.